This T cell receptor beta chain is from a study of T cell repertoires in cytomegalovirus infection. Overall study context: Well-studied HLA-B-restricted epitopes and recently identified HLA-C-restricted epitopes of CMV were both used in the study. Indications came from public TCR beta signatures; they pointed to CMV infection and to a matching HLA type. Study-wide results and limits: Dominant in the ex vivo response were TCR beta clonotypes restricted by HLA-C and specific for CMV. Summed frequency of public TCR beta families distinguished CMV carriers with the relevant HLA.

In this sample, this clonotype turned up a few times. Its antigen is still unknown. In TCRdb, the reads were re-called with MiXCR into one record per CDR3 protein. Among some 120,000 distinct CDR3 sequences, 30% to 40% were seen once, and the ten largest hold 58%. The CDR3 runs 15 residues. Germline assignment: CDR1 MGHDK and CDR2 SYGVNS. Trimming took 2 bases from V and 6 from J; bases not matched to a gene: 6. The source of this sequence is a human donor in good health (CMV status not recorded). Some clones in this sample may be carry-over from other donors' samples. V gene TRBV25-1 combines with J gene TRBJ2-1; TRBD2 matches at 8 bases. Material: CD8+ T cells from cultured PBMCs, obtained from culture after CMV antigen stimulation. CDR3 protein: CASSETGGAFNEQFF. CDR3 in DNA: TGTGCCAGCAGTGAAACCGGGGGGGCGTTCAATGAGCAGTTCTTC.